This T cell receptor (beta chain) was recovered during a study of chemoradiotherapy in HPV16-positive cancers. Study background: Candidate HPV-specific clones and shared TCR motifs came from a couple of HPV16-positive patients.

In regard to this clone: Its antigen is not identified.

The table came from immunoSEQ multiplex PCR; TCRdb's copy has only in-frame clones and leaves some out. The sample contains more than 4,000 clones, 75% to 95% of which appear only once. General study results and limits: Only a couple of HPV16-positive patients supplied the functional HPV-specificity definition.

The sequence was collected from a human donor with HPV-associated anogenital cancer. The sequences come from tumor tissue, collected from a patient who underwent chemoradiotherapy.

As DNA, the CDR3 is TGTGCCAGCAGCTTATTCCCGGCCAGGGGCGCCTACACCTTC. This gives the protein CASSLFPARGAYTF. The chain recombines TRBV11-2 with TRBJ1-2; maybe TRBD1 (6 bases). Germline assignment: CDR1 SGHAT and CDR2 FQNNGV. Trimming stripped 2 bases from V and 10 bases from J, with 17 bases between. The CDR3 totals 14 residues.